These 23 T cell receptor beta chains originate from one sample sequenced in a study of identical twins. TCRdb analysed the 5' RACE reads with MiXCR anew, one entry per CDR3 protein. The sample carries 460,000 or so distinct CDR3 sequences, 14% recorded once. The sample was also linked to a second study, of yellow fever vaccine responses in identical twins.

The sequencing sample was made of CD4+ T cells sorted from blood. The receptors were sampled from a woman younger than 35 in good health.

This clonotype was counted only a few times. The chain recombines TRBV19 with TRBJ2-1, with D perhaps TRBD1 or TRBD2 (6 bases each). Germline V lookup: CDR1 LNHDA, CDR2 SQIVND (reference sequence). The CDR3 totals 19 residues. Trimming shortened V by 3 bases and J by 0 bases, and 21 bases separated the two germline ends. CDR3 protein: CASSMNGQRVGSSYNEQFF. The CDR3 region has the DNA TGTGCCAGTAGTATGAATGGACAGCGGGTTGGGAGCTCCTACAATGAGCAGTTCTTC.

This clonotype has ten or more counts. This chain connects TRBV5-1 to TRBJ2-7, with D unclear. Looked up from germline, CDR1 is SGHRS and CDR2 is YFSETQ. Trimming took off 1 base at V and 3 bases at J, with 11 bases between the two ends. This CDR3 region has 14 residues. As DNA, the CDR3 is TGCGCCAGCAGCTTGTTGGGGTCCTACTACGAGCAGTACTTC. Translating gives CASSLLGSYYEQYF.

The CDR3 DNA sequence: TGTGCCAGCAGCTTTTTTCCGAACACCGGGGAGCTGTTTTTT. Translation gives CASSFFPNTGELFF. J is TRBJ2-2 and V is TRBV7-9; D ambiguous. Germline values: CDR1 SEHNR, CDR2 FQNEAQ (reference sequence). The CDR3 sequence is 14 residues long. The V end was cut by 3 bases, the J end by 0 bases, with 5 bases between. Using reference TRBV7-9 and TRBJ2-2 for the parts outside the CDR3, the full variable domain is DTGVSQNPRHKITKRGQNVTFRCDPISEHNRLYWYRQTLGQGPEFLTYFQNEAQLEKSRLLSDRFSAERPKGSFSTLEIQRTEQGDSAMYLCASSFFPNTGELFFGEGSRLTVL.

The chain recombines TRBV20-1 with TRBJ1-6; the D gene is possibly TRBD1 (5 bases). Trimming removed 6 bases at V and 9 bases at J, with 15 bases between. The germline gives CDR1 DFQATT, CDR2 SNEGSKA (reference sequence). The CDR3 spans 13 residues. The CDR3 DNA reads TGCAGTGCATTAACCGATGGGGGTTCACCCCTCCACTTT. Translated, it gives CSALTDGGSPLHF.

This clonotype was seen only a few times. The chain links TRBV18 to TRBJ2-7; D is ambiguous. The V end lost 4 bases, the J end lost 3 bases, and 13 bases lay between the germline ends. Germline V CDR1 and CDR2: KGHSH, LQKENI. The CDR3 consists of 14 residues. In nucleotides, the CDR3 is TGTGCCAGCTCACAAAGCCCGACGGTCTACGAGCAGTACTTC. Amino acids: CASSQSPTVYEQYF.

The J gene is TRBJ2-7, the V gene TRBV7-2, with TRBD1 identical over 7 bases. The CDR3 consists of 14 residues. The junction had 3 bases not matched to a gene; V was cut back by 1 base and J by 3 bases. Germline loops: CDR1 SGHTA, CDR2 FQGNSA. CDR3 in amino acids: CASSLGYRGYEQYF. CDR3 DNA sequence: TGTGCCAGCAGCTTAGGTTACAGGGGCTACGAGCAGTACTTC.

This clonotype was picked up a small number of times. CDR3 nucleotide sequence: TGTGCCAGCAGCTTTTCCCCGCAAGAGACCCAGTACTTC. Translating gives CASSFSPQETQYF. This chain links TRBV11-1 with TRBJ2-5; no reliable D call. There are 13 residues in the CDR3. Per germline, CDR1 SGHAT and CDR2 FQDESV (reference sequence). V was clipped by 3 bases and J by 2 bases, with 7 bases between them.

The chain employs TRBV7-2 and TRBJ2-7; weak D call: TRBD2 (5 bases). Deletions cut 6 bases from V and 0 bases from J, with 18 bases between. The germline V gene encodes CDR1 SGHTA and CDR2 FQGNSA. The length of the CDR3 is 16 residues. The CDR3 protein is CASRSSGLIGSYEQYF. The CDR3 DNA is TGTGCCAGCAGATCGTCGGGGTTGATCGGCTCCTACGAGCAGTACTTC.

This clonotype was picked up a small number of times. The CDR3 sequence is CSAPGLVNEQFF. The CDR3 DNA sequence: TGCAGTGCCCCTGGACTAGTCAATGAGCAGTTCTTC. This chain uses TRBV20-1 with TRBJ2-1; 7 nucleotides line up with TRBD2. Per the germline V gene, CDR1 is DFQATT and CDR2 is SNEGSKA (reference sequence). V lost 6 bases and J lost 6; bases outside the gene matches: 5. The CDR3 runs to 12 residues.

This clonotype was picked up a small number of times. The chain combines TRBV12-3 or TRBV12-4 with TRBJ1-2, with D possibly matching TRBD1 (6 bases). The V gene lost 7 bases and the J gene lost 5 bases, with 11 bases spanning the gap. The CDR3 covers 12 residues. This CDR3 reads CASNRAIYGYTF. Written as DNA, the CDR3 is TGTGCCAGCAACAGGGCTATATATGGCTACACCTTC.

A few counts support this clonotype. This chain connects TRBV9 to TRBJ1-4, with 7 bases identical to TRBD1. Germline V lookup: CDR1 SGDLS, CDR2 YYNGEE. The CDR3 contains 15 residues. J lost 7 bases, V lost 1 base, and 7 bases had no gene match. The CDR3 DNA is TGTGCCAGCAGCGTAAGGGGACAGAACGGTGAAAAACTGTTTTTT. As protein: CASSVRGQNGEKLFF. Combining the CDR3 with reference TRBV9 and TRBJ1-4 gives the whole variable domain DSGVTQTPKHLITATGQRVTLRCSPRSGDLSVYWYQQSLDQGLQFLIQYYNGEERAKGNILERFSAQQFPDLHSELNLSSLELGDSALYFCASSVRGQNGEKLFFGSGTQLSVL.

A few counts support this clonotype. J is TRBJ2-1 and V is TRBV7-9; 15 nucleotides align to TRBD2. CDR1 is SEHNR and CDR2 is FQNEAQ in the germline V gene (reference sequence). With V trimmed by 1 base and J by 8 bases, 0 bases remained unmatched. There are 15 residues in the CDR3. The CDR3 sequence is CASSLGTSGRDEQFF. In nucleotides, the CDR3 is TGTGCCAGCAGCTTAGGGACTAGCGGGAGGGATGAGCAGTTCTTC. Complete variable domain (other parts from reference TRBV7-9 and TRBJ2-1): DTGVSQNPRHKITKRGQNVTFRCDPISEHNRLYWYRQTLGQGPEFLTYFQNEAQLEKSRLLSDRFSAERPKGSFSTLEIQRTEQGDSAMYLCASSLGTSGRDEQFFGPGTRLTVL.

The chain couples TRBV3-1 to TRBJ2-3, with D maybe TRBD2 (6 bases). Germline loops: CDR1 LGHDT, CDR2 YNNKEL (reference sequence). This CDR3 spans 16 amino acids. Trimming left V 2 bases short and J 7 bases short, with 19 bases between. The CDR3 sequence is CASSQSFTGVRNTQYF. CDR3 DNA: TGTGCCAGCAGCCAATCCTTTACGGGAGTCAGGAATACGCAGTATTTT.

This clonotype was recorded a few times. This chain uses TRBV5-1 with TRBJ2-1; 8 positions match TRBD1. CDR3 length: 14 amino acids. Germline assignment: CDR1 SGHRS and CDR2 YFSETQ. After removal of 6 bases from V and 4 bases from J, the junction contained 6 bases not matched to a gene. In DNA form, the CDR3 reads TGCGCCAGCACGGACAGGGTAAAGTACAATGAGCAGTTCTTC. Residues: CASTDRVKYNEQFF.

This clonotype came up a few times. This rearrangement joins TRBV3-1 to TRBJ2-3; no definite D call. The CDR3 runs 15 residues. Germline lookup yields CDR1 LGHDT and CDR2 YNNKEL (reference sequence). Trimming stripped 2 bases from V and 3 bases from J, with 12 bases between. CDR3 region: CASSQNSQGTDTQYF. For the CDR3, the DNA is TGTGCCAGCAGCCAAAATTCTCAAGGGACAGATACGCAGTATTTT.

V usage is TRBV29-1 and J usage is TRBJ2-2; 7 bases line up with TRBD2. V shed 5 bases and J 6 bases; nucleotides not matched to a gene: 3. CDR1 is SQVTM, CDR2 ANQGSEA, per germline. This CDR3 has 12 amino acids. This CDR3 is CSVMSGAGELFF. CDR3 DNA sequence: TGCAGCGTTATGAGCGGGGCCGGGGAGCTGTTTTTT.

The chain carries TRBV5-4 and TRBJ2-3; 9 bases agree with TRBD1. The V segment lost 4 bases and the J segment 2 bases; nucleotides outside the gene matches: 8. This CDR3 contains 16 residues. Germline V gives CDR1 SGHNT, CDR2 YYREEE (reference sequence). For the CDR3, the DNA is TGTGCCAGCAGCCCTCGGGACAGGGACTACACAGATACGCAGTATTTT. Its translation: CASSPRDRDYTDTQYF.

This clonotype has a count of ten or more. This sequence joins TRBV29-1 and TRBJ1-1; no clear D gene. CDR3 size: 10 residues. V was shortened by 7 bases and J by 3 bases, with 6 bases between the two germline ends. The V gene's germline CDR1 is SQVTM and CDR2 ANQGSEA. The CDR3 sequence: CSGGHTEAFF. CDR3 nucleotide sequence: TGCAGCGGGGGTCACACTGAAGCTTTCTTT.

This clonotype was seen a handful of times. The chain has TRBV19 and TRBJ2-2; D gene uncertain. The CDR3 loop spans 15 amino acids. Trimming shortened V by 5 bases and J by 1 base, and 11 bases separated the two germline ends. CDR1 and CDR2 (germline): LNHDA, SQIVND (reference sequence). The CDR3 sequence is CASSVQTVNTGELFF. CDR3 sequence (DNA): TGTGCCAGTAGTGTCCAAACAGTGAACACCGGGGAGCTGTTTTTT.

The chain employs TRBV10-3 and TRBJ1-4; D is unclear. V was pared by 6 bases and J by 2 bases, with 4 bases between. Looked up from germline, CDR1 is ENHRY and CDR2 is SYGVKD. This CDR3 is 12 amino acids long. The CDR3 here is CAIRGTNEKLFF. CDR3 sequence (DNA): TGTGCCATCAGGGGGACTAATGAAAAACTGTTTTTT.

The chain links TRBV7-9 to TRBJ2-5; D possibly matches TRBD1 or TRBD2 (5 bases each). V lost 5 bases to trimming and J lost 3 bases, with 16 bases between them. Germline V gene lookup returns CDR1 SEHNR and CDR2 FQNEAQ (reference sequence). The CDR3 extends over 15 amino acids. The DNA of the CDR3 is TGTGCCAGCAGCCTGAGGGGTCCCACCAAAGAGACCCAGTACTTC. Translation: CASSLRGPTKETQYF. Supplemented by reference TRBV7-9 and TRBJ2-5, the full variable domain reads DTGVSQNPRHKITKRGQNVTFRCDPISEHNRLYWYRQTLGQGPEFLTYFQNEAQLEKSRLLSDRFSAERPKGSFSTLEIQRTEQGDSAMYLCASSLRGPTKETQYFGPGTRLLVL.

This clonotype came up a few times. This rearrangement joins TRBV12-3 or TRBV12-4 to TRBJ1-5, with 8 bases aligning to TRBD1. The length of the CDR3 is 13 residues. Trimming at V came to 6 bases and at J to 9 bases, leaving 7 bases not matched to a gene. The CDR3 DNA is TGTGCCAGCAGCCCTGGACAGGGATGGCCCCAGCATTTT. Protein: CASSPGQGWPQHF.

This rearrangement joins TRBV24-1 to TRBJ2-1; 16 bases are shared with TRBD2. With V trimmed by 2 bases and J by 1 base, 10 bases remained unmatched. CDR3 size: 21 residues. CDR1 is KGHDR and CDR2 is SFDVKD in the germline V gene. The CDR3 spells CATSDSSPGTSGRVSYNEQFF. The DNA for the CDR3 is TGTGCCACCAGTGATTCCTCACCCGGGACTAGCGGGAGGGTTTCCTACAATGAGCAGTTCTTC.